This T cell receptor (beta chain) was found in a study of blood T cells in healthy people across ages. Using a J-beta primer mix together with a sample-barcoded 5' primer, a second PCR was run for roughly 6 to 11 cycles. There were at least 3 million CDR3-containing paired-end reads obtained from each sample. TCRdb reprocessed the 5' RACE reads with MiXCR, giving one entry per CDR3 protein. The profile shows around 1.5 million distinct CDR3 sequences, 42% of them singletons. The CDR3 runs to 19 residues. J was trimmed by 3 bases and V by 5 bases; bases with no gene match: 15. This clonotype was seen only a few times.

The sequencing sample was made of blood. This sequence originates from a woman between 18 and 29 years old in good health. The gene calls are TRBV12-3 or TRBV12-4 and TRBJ2-3, with TRBD1 identical over 12 bases. The CDR3 region is CASSLGQGASVAGTDTQYF. The CDR3 DNA follows: TGTGCCAGCAGTCTGGGACAGGGGGCTTCTGTAGCGGGGACAGATACGCAGTATTTT.